Described below is a single T cell receptor (beta chain) sequence and its context. Its matching antigen is unknown. This specimen belongs to a study of CXCR3-negative and CXCR3-positive naive CD8 T cells. Sorts performed in triplicate captured hundreds of thousands of cells each from every CD8+ T cell subset. Naive CD8+ T cells carried a CD45RO-CCR7+CD27+CD95- phenotype. Findings of the study overall: Naive CXCR3-negative cells resembled naive CXCR3-positive cells in TRBV-TRBJ usage; memory cells differed. The level of CXCR3 expression partially decreased after cryopreservation; the majority of assays used fresh PBMCs.

The authors prepared UMI-labeled TRB cDNA libraries by 5' RACE. TCRdb reanalyzed the 5' RACE reads, giving one entry per CDR3 protein sequence and no DNA. This sample contains 46,000 or so distinct CDR3 sequences. Germline CDR1 reads LGHNA; CDR2 reads YNFKEQ. The CDR3 extends over 13 amino acids. Specimen: naive CXCR3- CD8+ T cells from blood. Noted subset: CD45RO-CCR7+CD27+CD95- naive CD8+ T cells lacking CXCR3 (TNR3-). The V call is TRBV4-2, the J call TRBJ2-5. The receptor comes from a human donor in good health. Some clones in this sample may be carry-over from other donors' samples. The CDR3: CASSQELRETQYF.